This paragraph covers one TCR beta chain sequence. Its recognized antigen is unknown. No clone much larger than this one lies a single base away; base qualities are absent. The CDR1 and CDR2 encoded by the germline V gene (reference sequence) are DFQATT and SNEGSKA. The CDR3 has 12 amino acids, counting the end cysteine and phenylalanine. Only the CDR3 DNA is retained, 36 bases long and in frame from the first base. The junction carries 11 bases between V and J, which are trimmed by 4 bases and 5 bases respectively. The method behind the library was RT-PCR. Instrument used: Illumina HiSeq 2500. TCRdb ran its own pipeline on the public reads, namely fastp trimming at Q25 and MiXCR clone calling, and kept in-frame beta chains. All rows with the same CDR3 protein become a single entry with the most common DNA and genes. For this sample the table gives just under 550,000 distinct CDR3 sequences, of which 20% to 25% were detected only once. Approximately 3% of the sample comes from the top ten.

The data belong to a study of response to subunit inactivated influenza vaccine listed by TCRdb under 2018. Regarding the study in general: The study used deep quantitative T cell receptor repertoire profiling to track responses to a trivalent subunit inactivated influenza vaccine. The investigation overall reported the following: The authors proposed that each seasonal influenza vaccination may bring in only a limited number of new T cells.

These same data were also listed under a study on T cells expressing NK-cell markers. Per that second paper: TCR beta cDNA libraries were made by 5'RACE template switching that added a universal primer site and unique molecular identifiers. Under ten donors provided sorted CD3+CD56+NKG2C+, CD3+CD56+NKG2C- and CD3+CD56-NKG2C+ T-cell subsets, whose TCR beta-chain repertoires were profiled. Among the eight sequenced donors, seven were HCMV-seropositive and one was HCMV-seronegative. In several experiments an anti-gammadeltaTCR antibody was added to restrict sorting to alphabetaTCR-expressing T cells. In about 6 donors, the dominant CD3+CD56+NKG2C+ clonotypes were found to rank among the top 10 CD8+ clonotypes and to make up about 1.0-7.5% of CD8+ T cells. Those dominant clonotypes were again the most abundant among CD3+CD56-NKG2C+ cells in a handful of donors, at roughly 25-65%. It remained unclear whether the expanded NKG2C-expressing T cell clones were specific for HCMV antigens. The study sequenced eight donors, all healthy volunteers chosen at random: three men and five women. HCMV-specific IgG was detected in serum with a commercial ELISA kit to determine HCMV serostatus. Ficoll density gradient centrifugation was used to isolate peripheral blood mononuclear cells from blood. Magnetic immunoseparation with Miltenyi isolation kits was used to isolate CD4+ and CD8+ T cells from PBMC. cDNA synthesis was primed from the TCR beta constant segment and was followed by two successive PCR amplification steps. Libraries were sequenced as 2 x 150 bp reads on Illumina HiSeq 2000/2500, MiSeq or NextSeq. MIGEC was used to demultiplex reads and group reads by UMI, and MiTCR was used to assemble and quantify clonotypes. To exclude erroneous sequences, any TCR cDNA sequence not supported by at least two reads was discarded. Downstream repertoire analysis used the tcR package, and clonotypes were matched across fractions by CDR3 nucleotide sequence plus V segment. VDJmatch was used to annotate antigen specificity against VDJdb, with one amino acid substitution allowed in CDR3.

The sequencing used CD4+ T cells sorted from PBMCs, collected roughly 13 days after vaccination. This receptor was taken from a man between 45 and 60 years old who received an inactivated influenza vaccine. Donor details come from another sample of the same person, matched by shared clones. The chain uses TRBV20-1 and TRBJ2-5; no D segment can be confidently identified. The CDR3 protein is CSAKSSWETQYF. The base sequence is TGCAGTGCTAAATCCTCGTGGGAGACCCAGTACTTC.